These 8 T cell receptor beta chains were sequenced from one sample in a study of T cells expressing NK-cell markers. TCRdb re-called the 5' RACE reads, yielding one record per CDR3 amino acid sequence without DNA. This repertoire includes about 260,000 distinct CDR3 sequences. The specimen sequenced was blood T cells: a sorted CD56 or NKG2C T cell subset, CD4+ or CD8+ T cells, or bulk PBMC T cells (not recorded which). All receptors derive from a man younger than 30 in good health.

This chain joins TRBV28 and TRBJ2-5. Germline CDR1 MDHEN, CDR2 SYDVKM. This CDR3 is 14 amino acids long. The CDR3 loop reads CASSLYGAKETQYF.

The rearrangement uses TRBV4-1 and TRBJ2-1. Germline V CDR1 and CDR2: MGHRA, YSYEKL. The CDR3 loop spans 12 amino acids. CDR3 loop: CASSQDRYILFF.

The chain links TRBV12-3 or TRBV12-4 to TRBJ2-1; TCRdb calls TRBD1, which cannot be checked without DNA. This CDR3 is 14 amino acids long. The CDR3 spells CASTTGRMGNEQFF.

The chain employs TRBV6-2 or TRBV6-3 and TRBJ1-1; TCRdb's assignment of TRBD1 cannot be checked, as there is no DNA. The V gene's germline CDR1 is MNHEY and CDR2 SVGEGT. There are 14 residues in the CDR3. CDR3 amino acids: CASHRGVMNTEAFF.

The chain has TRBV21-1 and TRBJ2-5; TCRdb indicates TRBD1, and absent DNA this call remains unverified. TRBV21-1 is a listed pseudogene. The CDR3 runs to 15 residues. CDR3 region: CASSLPDRGEETQYF.

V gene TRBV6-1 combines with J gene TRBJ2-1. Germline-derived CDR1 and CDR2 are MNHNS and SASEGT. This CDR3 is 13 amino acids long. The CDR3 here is CASSVVRGNEQFF.

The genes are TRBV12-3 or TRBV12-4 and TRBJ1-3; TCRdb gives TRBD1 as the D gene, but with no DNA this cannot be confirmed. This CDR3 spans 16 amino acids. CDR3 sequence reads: CASSLGQGISGNTIYF.

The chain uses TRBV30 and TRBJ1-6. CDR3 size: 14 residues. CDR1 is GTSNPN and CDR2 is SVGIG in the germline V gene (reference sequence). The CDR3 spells CAWRDPAGISPLHF.